One sample yielded the 20 T cell receptor beta chains listed below, sequenced in a study of T-cell reconstitution after alpha-beta-depleted transplantation in children. Unique molecular identifiers were built into the TCRbeta library. TCRdb passed the PCR reads through MiXCR, listing each CDR3 protein once. This table holds about 300,000 distinct CDR3 sequences, around a tenth found once. The sequencing here drew on PBMCs, taken before TCRalphabeta/CD19-depleted stem cell transplant. The origin of the receptors is a boy in the first two years of life with acute myeloid leukemia, due to receive a stem cell transplant.

In this sample, this clonotype turned up many times. The V call is TRBV3-1, the J call TRBJ2-3, with D uncertain. Germline CDR1 LGHDT, CDR2 YNNKEL (reference sequence). The CDR3 has 17 amino acids. V lost 0 bases and J lost 0, with 13 bases in between. In nucleotides, the CDR3 is TGTGCCAGCAGCCAAGATAGGACGGGCCTCAGCACAGATACGCAGTATTTT. Translated: CASSQDRTGLSTDTQYF.

The genes are TRBV10-3 and TRBJ2-1, with 14 bases fitting TRBD2. This CDR3 comprises 18 residues. Trimming at V came to 10 bases and at J to 3 bases, leaving 14 bases not matched to a gene. The germline V gene encodes CDR1 ENHRY and CDR2 SYGVKD. The DNA of the CDR3 is TGTGCCAACTCTGCCGGGACTAGCGGGGGAGTATTCTACAATGAGCAGTTCTTC. It yields the protein CANSAGTSGGVFYNEQFF.

This clonotype occurred many times. The V gene is TRBV14, the J gene TRBJ2-7, with D hard to call. Germline V gene data show CDR1 as SGHDN and CDR2 as FVKESK. Trimming took 6 bases from V and 2 from J, leaving 11 bases between them. There are 13 residues in the CDR3. The CDR3 spells CASSISLPYEQYF. The CDR3 DNA reads TGTGCCAGCAGTATTAGCCTCCCCTACGAGCAGTACTTC.

This clonotype was seen repeatedly, ten times or more. The chain employs TRBV5-6 and TRBJ2-3; a weak D match, TRBD1 (6 bases). Germline CDR1 is SGHDT and CDR2 is YYEEEE. Trimming removed 4 bases at V and 0 bases at J, with 12 bases between. This CDR3 has 15 residues. The CDR3 nucleotides read TGTGCCAGCAGCGCTGACAGGTTCAGCACAGATACGCAGTATTTT. Amino acids: CASSADRFSTDTQYF.

In its sample, this clonotype was seen many times. The CDR3 sequence is CASKSGASGNTIYF. In DNA form, the CDR3 reads TGTGCCAGTAAATCGGGCGCCTCTGGAAACACCATATATTTT. The gene calls are TRBV19 and TRBJ1-3; D not certain. Trimming took off 7 bases at V and 0 bases at J, with 10 bases between the two ends. Germline-derived CDR1 and CDR2 are LNHDA and SQIVND (reference sequence). The CDR3 is 14 amino acids. The full variable domain, with the rest looked up from reference TRBV19 and TRBJ1-3, is DGGITQSPKYLFRKEGQNVTLSCEQNLNHDAMYWYRQDPGQGLRLIYYSQIVNDFQKGDIAEGYSVSREKKESFPLTVTSAQKNPTAFYLCASKSGASGNTIYFGEGSWLTVV.

This clonotype was detected a few times. This sequence joins TRBV5-1 and TRBJ2-1; D possibly corresponds to TRBD2 (5 bases). V lost 2 bases and J lost 0, with 9 bases in between. Germline V gene lookup returns CDR1 SGHRS and CDR2 YFSETQ. The CDR3 runs 15 residues. Here the CDR3 reads CASSLAESSYNEQFF. The DNA of the CDR3 is TGCGCCAGCAGCTTAGCGGAAAGCTCCTACAATGAGCAGTTCTTC.

Ten or more counts support this clonotype. The chain carries TRBV7-8 and TRBJ2-7, with D possibly being TRBD2 (6 bases). Trimming stripped 5 bases from V and 0 bases from J, with 8 bases between. Germline CDR1 reads SGHVS; CDR2 reads FQNEAQ. The CDR3 totals 13 residues. CDR3 amino acids: CASSPTSSYEQYF. For the CDR3, the DNA is TGTGCCAGCAGCCCGACTAGCTCCTACGAGCAGTACTTC. Together with reference TRBV7-8 and TRBJ2-7, the CDR3 gives the full variable domain: GAGVSQSPRYKVAKRGQDVALRCDPISGHVSLFWYQQALGQGPEFLTYFQNEAQLDKSGLPSDRFFAERPEGSVSTLKIQRTQQEDSAVYLCASSPTSSYEQYFGPGTRLTVT.

This clonotype occurred many times. The gene calls are TRBV5-5 and TRBJ2-7; D remains unclear. The length of the CDR3 is 13 residues. Between the trimmed V and J ends, which lost 1 base and 3 bases, there was a span of 8 bases. In germline, CDR1 is SGHKS, CDR2 YYEKEE (reference sequence). The CDR3 sequence: CASSLQPIYEQYF. The CDR3 nucleotides are TGTGCCAGCAGCTTGCAACCTATCTACGAGCAGTACTTC.

This clonotype has ten or more counts. This chain joins TRBV5-6 and TRBJ1-5; D is undetermined. Germline CDR1 is SGHDT and CDR2 is YYEEEE. Trimming stripped 4 bases from V and 3 bases from J, with 5 bases between. The CDR3 is made up of 12 amino acids. Here the CDR3 reads CASSQPNQPQHF. CDR3 bases: TGTGCCAGCAGCCAACCCAATCAGCCCCAGCATTTT.

This clonotype occurred many times. J is TRBJ2-7 and V is TRBV28; TRBD1 agrees at 7 bases. The germline gives CDR1 MDHEN, CDR2 SYDVKM. Trimming cost V 9 bases and J 6 bases; bases outside gene matches: 14. This CDR3 spans 14 amino acids. The CDR3 nucleotides are TGTGCCAGTTCCCCCCCGGGACAGCTCCGCGAGCAGTACTTC. The encoded protein is CASSPPGQLREQYF.

This clonotype was counted at least ten times. The gene calls are TRBV24-1 and TRBJ2-2; 10 nucleotides align to TRBD1. CDR3 length equals 14 residues. The trim removed 6 bases at V and 9 bases at J, leaving 6 bases unmatched. Per the germline V gene, CDR1 is KGHDR and CDR2 is SFDVKD. The CDR3: CATSMTGGHRELFF. The CDR3 DNA reads TGTGCCACCAGTATGACAGGGGGCCACAGGGAGCTGTTTTTT.

This clonotype was recorded at least ten times. The chain carries TRBV20-1 and TRBJ2-7; D remains ambiguous. CDR1 is DFQATT and CDR2 is SNEGSKA in the germline V gene (reference sequence). Trimming pared 5 bases from V and 0 bases from J, leaving 8 bases between. The CDR3 runs 12 residues. CDR3 protein: CSAWADSYEQYF. Here the CDR3 DNA reads TGCAGTGCTTGGGCTGACTCCTACGAGCAGTACTTC.

This clonotype has ten or more counts. The chain recombines TRBV12-3 or TRBV12-4 with TRBJ2-4; no reliable D call. This CDR3 comprises 11 residues. V was shortened by 3 bases and J by 8 bases, with 5 bases between the two germline ends. The CDR3 loop reads CASSFMDIQYF. The CDR3 coding sequence is TGTGCCAGCAGTTTTATGGACATTCAGTACTTC.

This clonotype was picked up many times. The chain recombines TRBV7-2 with TRBJ1-5; TRBD1 matches at 8 bases. The CDR3 runs 17 residues. V was clipped by 5 bases and J by 5 bases; unmatched bases: 14. The germline CDR1 and CDR2 sequences are SGHTA and FQGNSA. CDR3 region: CASSPHFGTGVHQPQHF. In DNA, the CDR3 is TGTGCCAGCAGCCCCCATTTCGGGACAGGTGTCCATCAGCCCCAGCATTTT.

This clonotype was counted a few times. The chain joins TRBV7-9 to TRBJ2-2, with TRBD2 matching over 11 bases. CDR1 SEHNR and CDR2 FQNEAQ come from the germline V gene (reference sequence). The CDR3 runs 17 residues. The ends lost 1 base at V and 0 bases at J; junction bases unmatched: 1. The chain's CDR3 is CASSLVAGGPNTGELFF. DNA for the CDR3: TGTGCCAGCAGCTTAGTAGCGGGAGGGCCGAACACCGGGGAGCTGTTTTTT.

This clonotype was counted many times. This rearrangement joins TRBV20-1 to TRBJ2-1; D gene uncertain. The CDR3 contains 13 residues. Trimming pared 6 bases from V and 6 bases from J, leaving 15 bases between. Germline CDR1 is DFQATT and CDR2 is SNEGSKA (reference sequence). The chain's CDR3 is CSARTPTPNEQFF. CDR3 coding DNA: TGCAGTGCGCGAACCCCCACCCCCAATGAGCAGTTCTTC.

The table lists this clonotype with many counts. The chain links TRBV12-3 or TRBV12-4 to TRBJ2-3; TRBD1 agrees at 10 bases. The CDR3 is 15 amino acids. V lost 3 bases to trimming and J lost 1 base; unmatched junction nucleotides: 1. CDR3 DNA sequence: TGTGCCAGCAGTTTTGGACAGGGGGGCACAGATACGCAGTATTTT. Translated, it gives CASSFGQGGTDTQYF.

This clonotype occurred many times. V gene TRBV5-1 combines with J gene TRBJ2-7; the D is unclear. The CDR3 contains 14 residues. V dropped 0 bases and J dropped 2 bases, with 9 bases sitting between them. Germline CDR1 reads SGHRS; CDR2 reads YFSETQ. In DNA, the CDR3 is TGCGCCAGCAGCTTGGATGCTATCCCCTACGAGCAGTACTTC. Its protein product is CASSLDAIPYEQYF.

This clonotype was counted at least ten times. The chain combines TRBV6-5 with TRBJ1-5; D is uncertain. The CDR3 consists of 13 residues. Per the germline V gene, CDR1 is MNHEY and CDR2 is SVGAGI. Trimming shortened V by 6 bases and J by 12 bases, and 18 bases separated the two germline ends. The CDR3 DNA reads as TGTGCCAGCAGCCGAACTAGGGAGGTCAACCAGCATTTT. This encodes CASSRTREVNQHF.

Many counts were recorded for this clonotype. The chain joins TRBV30 to TRBJ1-2; D is unresolved. V was clipped by 2 bases and J by 7 bases, with 8 bases between them. The CDR3 has 11 amino acids. Germline assignment: CDR1 GTSNPN and CDR2 SVGIG (reference sequence). The DNA for the CDR3 is TGTGCCTGGAGTATTTCGGGTGGCTACACCTTC. This encodes CAWSISGGYTF.